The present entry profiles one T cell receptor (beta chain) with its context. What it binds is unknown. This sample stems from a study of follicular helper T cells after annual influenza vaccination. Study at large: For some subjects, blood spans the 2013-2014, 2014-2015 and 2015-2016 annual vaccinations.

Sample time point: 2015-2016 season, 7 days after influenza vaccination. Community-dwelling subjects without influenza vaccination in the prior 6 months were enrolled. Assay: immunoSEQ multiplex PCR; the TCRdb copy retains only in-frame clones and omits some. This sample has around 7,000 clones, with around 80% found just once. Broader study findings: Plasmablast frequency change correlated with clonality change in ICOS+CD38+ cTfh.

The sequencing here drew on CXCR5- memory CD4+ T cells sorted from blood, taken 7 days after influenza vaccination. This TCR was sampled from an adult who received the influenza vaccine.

In DNA form, the CDR3 reads TGTGCCAGTAGTATAGGTTCGGCGACAGCCTCCTTTCAGCCCCAGCATTTT. Translating it yields CASSIGSATASFQPQHF. The chain recombines TRBV19 with TRBJ1-5; maybe TRBD1 (5 bases). Per germline, CDR1 LNHDA and CDR2 SQIVND (reference sequence). V was clipped by 1 base and J by 6 bases, with 19 bases between them. The CDR3 contains 17 residues. The full variable domain, in which reference TRBV19 and TRBJ1-5 provide the parts outside the CDR3, is DGGITQSPKYLFRKEGQNVTLSCEQNLNHDAMYWYRQDPGQGLRLIYYSQIVNDFQKGDIAEGYSVSREKKESFPLTVTSAQKNPTAFYLCASSIGSATASFQPQHFGDGTRLSIL.